The 27 T cell receptor beta chains given below trace back to one sample, sequenced in a study of T cell responses to AZD1222 COVID-19 vaccine. Assay: immunoSEQ multiplex PCR; the TCRdb copy retains only in-frame clones and omits some. The sample shows over 50,000 clones, 81% of them seen only once. Sequenced here: peripheral blood, sampled 28 days after the second AZD1222 dose. These receptors all come from an adult who received the AZD1222 COVID-19 vaccine.

This rearrangement joins TRBV28 to TRBJ2-5, with D possibly matching TRBD1 (5 bases). V gave up 6 bases and J gave up 4 bases, with 21 bases separating them. The CDR3 length is 16 residues. The germline V gene has CDR1 MDHEN and CDR2 SYDVKM. The CDR3 reads CASSPPRSRARETQYF. In DNA form, the CDR3 reads TGTGCCAGCAGCCCCCCCCGTAGCAGGGCCCGAGAGACCCAGTACTTC.

The V gene is TRBV2, the J gene TRBJ2-5; 7 positions agree with TRBD1. Germline values: CDR1 SNHLY, CDR2 FYNNEI. J lost 1 base, V lost 9 bases, and 8 bases had no gene match. This CDR3 has 14 residues. CDR3 amino acids: CARSRDRRQETQYF. The DNA of the CDR3 is TGTGCCAGGTCCCGGGACAGACGCCAAGAGACCCAGTACTTC.

J is TRBJ2-1 and V is TRBV29-1, with 9 nucleotides matching TRBD1. Germline V gene sequence: CDR1 SQVTM, CDR2 ANQGSEA. The CDR3 length is 14 residues. V dropped 5 bases and J dropped 5; count of bases not matched to a gene: 7. The CDR3 reads CSVRTGVGNNEQFF. The CDR3, as DNA: TGCAGCGTTCGGACAGGGGTCGGGAACAATGAGCAGTTCTTC.

The rearrangement links TRBV29-1 to TRBJ2-2; D perhaps matches TRBD1 (5 bases). The CDR3 runs to 14 residues. V was cut by 8 bases and J by 5 bases, with 18 bases left in between. CDR1 and CDR2 from the germline V gene are SQVTM and ANQGSEA. The CDR3 region is CSTPAQGSTGELFF. Written as DNA, the CDR3 is TGCAGCACGCCCGCCCAGGGATCGACCGGGGAGCTGTTTTTT.

The V gene is TRBV20-1, the J gene TRBJ1-1; D is ambiguous. V was clipped by 5 bases and J by 7 bases, with 11 bases between them. This CDR3 is 11 amino acids long. Germline values: CDR1 DFQATT, CDR2 SNEGSKA (reference sequence). The CDR3: CSAADAHEAFF. The CDR3 region has the DNA TGCAGTGCTGCTGACGCTCATGAAGCTTTCTTT.

This clone is deemed medium-sized. The chain couples TRBV4-2 to TRBJ1-1; D gene ambiguous. The V and J ends lost 4 bases and 3 bases respectively, with 9 bases between them. Germline V CDR1 and CDR2: LGHNA, YNFKEQ. The CDR3 consists of 13 residues. The CDR3 DNA follows: TGTGCCAGCAGCCCCAGTGTCGACACTGAAGCTTTCTTT. It encodes CASSPSVDTEAFF.

J is TRBJ1-4 and V is TRBV3-1 (or the pseudogene TRBV3-2), with 8 bases identical to TRBD1. This CDR3 contains 14 residues. Germline V lookup: CDR1 LGHDT, CDR2 YNNKEL (reference sequence). V gave up 1 base and J gave up 6 bases; unmatched junction bases: 1. CDR3 residues: CASSQGTGYEKLFF. For the CDR3, the DNA is TGTGCCAGCAGCCAAGGGACAGGGTATGAAAAACTGTTTTTT.

This chain uses TRBV11-2 with TRBJ2-5; 9 positions match TRBD2. The CDR3 sequence is 16 residues long. J was trimmed by 3 bases and V by 5 bases; bases with no gene match: 10. Germline V gives CDR1 SGHAT, CDR2 FQNNGV. CDR3 nucleotide sequence: TGTGCCAGCAGCCTAACTTTGGCGGGAGGGGAAGAGACCCAGTACTTC. This encodes CASSLTLAGGEETQYF.

The V call is TRBV30, the J call TRBJ1-5, with 9 bases that match TRBD1. Germline V gene lookup returns CDR1 GTSNPN and CDR2 SVGIG (reference sequence). Losses at the gene ends were 0 bases for V and 6 bases for J; bases not matched to a gene: 3. The CDR3 covers 14 residues. The CDR3 coding sequence is TGTGCCTGGAGTGTACGACAGGGGGTTCAGCCCCAGCATTTT. Amino acids: CAWSVRQGVQPQHF.

The chain recombines TRBV2 with TRBJ2-7, with TRBD1 matching over 11 bases. V trimming: 6 bases; J trimming: 1 base; junction bases outside the gene matches: 8. Germline V gives CDR1 SNHLY, CDR2 FYNNEI. CDR3 length: 16 amino acids. The CDR3 sequence: CASSRDRGSGSYEQYF. The CDR3 nucleotides read TGTGCCAGCAGCCGGGACAGGGGGTCGGGGTCCTACGAGCAGTACTTC.

CDR3 residues: CASSQSPRGKEKLFF. The CDR3 DNA reads TGCGCCAGCAGTCAATCGCCCAGGGGTAAGGAAAAACTGTTTTTT. V gene TRBV23-1 combines with J gene TRBJ1-4; D is perhaps TRBD1 (6 bases). TRBV23-1 qualifies as an ORF whose function is uncertain. V was cut by 0 bases and J by 8 bases, with 13 bases left in between. The CDR3 runs to 15 residues.

The J gene is TRBJ1-6, the V gene TRBV5-6; no clear D gene. This CDR3 has 14 residues. CDR1 is SGHDT and CDR2 is YYEEEE in the germline V gene. The V gene lost 0 bases and the J gene lost 7 bases, with 8 bases spanning the gap. The CDR3 nucleotides are TGTGCCAGCAGCTTGGGAAGGGAGAATTCACCCCTCCACTTT. The encoded protein is CASSLGRENSPLHF. Full variable domain (missing parts from reference TRBV5-6 and TRBJ1-6): DAGVTQSPTHLIKTRGQQVTLRCSPKSGHDTVSWYQQALGQGPQFIFQYYEEEERQRGNFPDRFSGHQFPNYSSELNVNALLLGDSALYLCASSLGRENSPLHFGNGTRLTVT.

This chain joins TRBV2 and TRBJ2-1; D unresolved. This CDR3 has 11 amino acids. Germline V gene data show CDR1 as SNHLY and CDR2 as FYNNEI. The ends were cut back, 5 bases at V and 6 bases at J, with 5 bases in the middle. The CDR3 spells CASSTINEQFF. The CDR3 DNA follows: TGTGCCAGCAGTACAATCAATGAGCAGTTCTTC.

V is TRBV5-8 and J is TRBJ2-1; 8 nucleotides align to TRBD1. V trimming: 2 bases; J trimming: 0 bases; junction bases outside the gene matches: 1. This CDR3 comprises 15 residues. CDR1 is SGHTS and CDR2 is YDEGEE in the germline V gene. CDR3 sequence: CASSFTGGSYNEQFF. For the CDR3, the DNA is TGTGCCAGCAGCTTCACAGGGGGCTCCTACAATGAGCAGTTCTTC.

The chain links TRBV7-9 to TRBJ2-2; D remains unclear. The ends were cut back, 5 bases at V and 2 bases at J, with 12 bases in the middle. CDR3 length: 15 residues. In germline, CDR1 is SEHNR, CDR2 FQNEAQ (reference sequence). CDR3 amino acids: CASSQAPRNTGELFF. The DNA of the CDR3 is TGTGCCAGCAGCCAGGCGCCCCGAAACACCGGGGAGCTGTTTTTT.

A few counts support this clone. V usage is TRBV10-1 and J usage is TRBJ2-7, with D tentatively TRBD1 (5 bases). Germline V lookup: CDR1 WNHNN, CDR2 SYGVQD (reference sequence). V shed 6 bases and J shed 2 bases, with 14 bases lying between them. CDR3 size: 14 residues. CDR3 in DNA: TGCGCCAGCAGAGCTGACAGTCCGACCTACGAGCAGTACTTC. Amino acid sequence: CASRADSPTYEQYF.

This clone was counted a single time. This rearrangement joins TRBV28 to TRBJ2-5; 11 nucleotides align to TRBD2. The CDR3 extends over 15 amino acids. V trimming: 5 bases; J trimming: 7 bases; junction bases outside the gene matches: 9. The germline V gene encodes CDR1 MDHEN and CDR2 SYDVKM. CDR3 bases: TGTGCCAGCAGTCTACTAGCGGGAGTAGAAGGGACCCAGTACTTC. Translating gives CASSLLAGVEGTQYF.

CDR3 DNA sequence: TGTGCCAGCAGCATGACGACGGATTACTCCTACGAGCAGTACTTC. This codes for CASSMTTDYSYEQYF. The J gene is TRBJ2-7, the V gene TRBV5-6; no firm D call. Trimming shortened V by 4 bases and J by 0 bases, and 14 bases separated the two germline ends. Germline CDR1 reads SGHDT; CDR2 reads YYEEEE. The CDR3 is 15 residues long.

The J gene is TRBJ1-1, the V gene TRBV7-3; D not resolved. This CDR3 is built from 14 residues. Germline loops: CDR1 SGHTA, CDR2 FQGTGA. V was cut by 0 bases and J by 1 base, with 6 bases left in between. The CDR3 DNA reads as TGTGCCAGCAGCTTAACGAGATCGAACACTGAAGCTTTCTTT. It encodes CASSLTRSNTEAFF.

The chain is built from TRBV9 and TRBJ2-2; D not resolved. Germline lookup yields CDR1 SGDLS and CDR2 YYNGEE. Between the trimmed V and J ends, which lost 3 bases and 1 base, there was a span of 7 bases. The CDR3 consists of 14 residues. The CDR3: CASSAPGNTGELFF. The DNA for the CDR3 is TGTGCCAGCAGCGCCCCAGGGAACACCGGGGAGCTGTTTTTT.

The rearrangement joins TRBV7-9 to TRBJ2-7; the D call may be TRBD1 or TRBD2 (5 bases each). V lost 5 bases and J 1 base, leaving 18 bases between the germline ends. This CDR3 contains 16 residues. Germline CDR1 is SEHNR and CDR2 is FQNEAQ (reference sequence). The CDR3 spells CASSPPPGRPSYEQYF. In nucleotides, the CDR3 is TGTGCCAGCAGCCCCCCCCCGGGACGTCCGTCCTACGAGCAGTACTTC.

This clone is a singleton in its sample. The CDR3 reads CASSLRASGQETQYF. The CDR3, as DNA: TGCGCCAGCAGCTTGCGGGCTAGCGGCCAAGAGACCCAGTACTTC. The rearrangement joins TRBV5-1 to TRBJ2-5; 7 bases agree with TRBD2. Losses at the gene ends were 1 base for V and 1 base for J; bases not matched to a gene: 4. The CDR3 covers 15 residues. Germline CDR1 is SGHRS and CDR2 is YFSETQ.

This clone turned up a few times. This chain connects TRBV4-1 to TRBJ2-7; 10 nucleotides align to TRBD2. V dropped 4 bases and J dropped 4; count of bases not matched to a gene: 13. CDR1 and CDR2 (germline): MGHRA, YSYEKL. The length of the CDR3 is 17 residues. The CDR3 here is CASSLHSNLAGAYEQYF. The CDR3 nucleotides read TGCGCCAGCAGCCTCCACAGTAATCTAGCGGGAGCTTACGAGCAGTACTTC.

This clone showed up just a few times. The V and J genes are TRBV6-5 and TRBJ1-1; TRBD1 matches at 8 bases. Germline CDR1 reads MNHEY; CDR2 reads SVGAGI. CDR3 size: 14 residues. Trimming at V came to 6 bases and at J to 3 bases, leaving 6 bases not matched to a gene. The CDR3 DNA follows: TGTGCCAGCAGCCTTGGACAGGGCTACACTGAAGCTTTCTTT. It codes for CASSLGQGYTEAFF.

V is TRBV5-1 and J is TRBJ2-3, with D perhaps matching TRBD2 (5 bases). V was pared by 0 bases and J by 0 bases, with 11 bases between. Germline V gives CDR1 SGHRS, CDR2 YFSETQ. The CDR3 totals 16 residues. CDR3 nucleotide sequence: TGCGCCAGCAGCTTGGGGCTCCGGGGTAGCACAGATACGCAGTATTTT. It specifies CASSLGLRGSTDTQYF.

The gene calls are TRBV10-3 and TRBJ2-2; D remains ambiguous. The V end was cut by 10 bases, the J end by 11 bases, with 23 bases between. The CDR3 length is 14 residues. Germline V gene lookup returns CDR1 ENHRY and CDR2 SYGVKD. CDR3 coding DNA: TGTGCCACAGGCTCGCAAGGTTTGGCCAAAGAGCTGTTTTTT. This encodes CATGSQGLAKELFF.

J is TRBJ2-7 and V is TRBV3-1 (or the pseudogene TRBV3-2), with 9 bases identical to TRBD1. V shed 2 bases, J shed 3 bases, and the junction held 17 bases outside the gene matches. The CDR3 is made up of 19 amino acids. CDR1 and CDR2 (germline): LGHDT, YNNKEL (reference sequence). CDR3 sequence reads: CASSQIRRPDRGVDYEQYF. CDR3 in DNA: TGTGCCAGCAGCCAAATTCGTCGACCGGACAGGGGCGTAGACTACGAGCAGTACTTC.